The present entry profiles one TCR beta chain with its context. Its antigen is currently unknown. This sample is part of a study of cytomegalovirus exposure and HLA in healthy donors. General study findings and limits: Productive rates of about 87% or about 30% were seen for most TCR beta V segments in an earlier analysis. TCR beta chain V- and J-gene trimming was linked, in a later analysis, to a missense variant in DCLRE1C.

The PCR made use of 60 Vbeta and 13 Jbeta primers. Assay used: immunoSEQ multiplex PCR; TCRdb lists only in-frame clones, some missing. The table records about 98,000 clones, under 75% of them present only once. Unrecorded immune exposure was likely among donors, who were nominally healthy when sampled. The V end was cut by 3 bases, the J end by 8 bases, with 5 bases between. Germline CDR1 reads MDHEN; CDR2 reads SYDVKM. There are 11 residues in the CDR3. The receptor comes from a man aged 50 or older in good health and CMV-seronegative. The rearrangement uses TRBV28 and TRBJ2-1; D remains unclear. The source material was PBMCs. CDR3 region: CASSFRDEQFF. CDR3 DNA: TGTGCCAGCAGTTTCCGGGATGAGCAGTTCTTC.